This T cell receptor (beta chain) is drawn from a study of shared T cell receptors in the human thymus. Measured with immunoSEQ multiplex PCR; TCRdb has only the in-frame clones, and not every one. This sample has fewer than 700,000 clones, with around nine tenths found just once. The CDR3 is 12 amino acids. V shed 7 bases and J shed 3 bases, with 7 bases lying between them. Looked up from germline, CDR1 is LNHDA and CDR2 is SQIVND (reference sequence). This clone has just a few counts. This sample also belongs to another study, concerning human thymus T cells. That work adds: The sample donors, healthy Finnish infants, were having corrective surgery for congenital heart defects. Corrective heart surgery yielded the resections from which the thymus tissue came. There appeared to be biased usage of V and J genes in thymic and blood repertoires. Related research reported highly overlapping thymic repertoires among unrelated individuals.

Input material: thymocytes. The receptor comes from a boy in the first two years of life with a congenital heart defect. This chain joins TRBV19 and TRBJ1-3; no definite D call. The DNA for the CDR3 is TGTGCCAGTATAGCAAGTGGAAACACCATATATTTT. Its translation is CASIASGNTIYF.